A single sample is the source of the 3 T cell receptor beta chains below, sequenced in a study of T cell changes during pregnancy in multiple sclerosis. Sequencing used immunoSEQ multiplex PCR; TCRdb keeps in-frame clones, though not all of them. The data contain roughly 35,000 clones, 88% of them seen just once; the ten biggest clones take up 0.9% to 1.5%. The sequences come from CD4+ T cells from peripheral blood mononuclear cells, collected before pregnancy. These receptors all come from a female donor with multiple sclerosis, enrolled in a pregnancy study.

The J gene is TRBJ2-7, the V gene TRBV29-1; 8 bases fit TRBD1. Germline CDR1 and CDR2: SQVTM and ANQGSEA. V lost 5 bases to trimming and J lost 6 bases; unmatched junction nucleotides: 9. The CDR3 totals 13 residues. The CDR3 coding sequence is TGCAGCGTTCTAACCGGGACAGGCGGCGAGCAGTACTTC. Residues: CSVLTGTGGEQYF.

The chain combines TRBV29-1 with TRBJ1-1; D perhaps matches TRBD1 (6 bases). Germline V gives CDR1 SQVTM, CDR2 ANQGSEA. The CDR3 loop spans 12 amino acids. The ends were cut back, 6 bases at V and 6 bases at J, with 14 bases in the middle. The CDR3 region is CSVDDRTAEAFF. The DNA of the CDR3 is TGCAGCGTGGACGACAGGACCGCTGAAGCTTTCTTT. The variable domain in full, completed from reference TRBV29-1 and TRBJ1-1, reads SAVISQKPSRDICQRGTSLTIQCQVDSQVTMMFWYRQQPGQSLTLIATANQGSEATYESGFVIDKFPISRPNLTFSTLTVSNMSPEDSSIYLCSVDDRTAEAFFGQGTRLTVV.

V gene TRBV19 combines with J gene TRBJ2-1; 10 bases fit TRBD2. The CDR3 contains 15 residues. The V gene end was trimmed by 5 bases and the J gene end by 1 base; junction bases not matched to a gene: 2. Germline CDR1 reads LNHDA; CDR2 reads SQIVND (reference sequence). CDR3 in DNA: TGTGCCAGTAGTGCTAGCGGGGGTTCCTACAATGAGCAGTTCTTC. Amino acids: CASSASGGSYNEQFF.